These 29 T cell receptor beta chains came from one sample sequenced in a study of PD-1 blockade in classical Hodgkin lymphoma. Generated by immunoSEQ multiplex PCR, the TCRdb table keeps only in-frame clones and is missing some. The sample comprises 26,000 or so clones, 72% of which are singletons, and less than 4.5% rests with the top ten. Sample time point: cycle 4 day 1 (C4D1), after 5 to 7 weeks of nivolumab. All trial patients relapsed after autologous stem cell transplantation. Here the sequenced sample was peripheral blood mononuclear cells (PBMCs), taken before the fourth cycle of nivolumab. Receptor source: a human donor with classical Hodgkin lymphoma.

The chain links TRBV6-1 to TRBJ1-6, with D perhaps TRBD1 (5 bases). The CDR3 runs 15 residues. V lost 4 bases to trimming and J lost 9 bases, with 16 bases between them. Per the germline V gene, CDR1 is MNHNS and CDR2 is SASEGT. As DNA, the CDR3 is TGTGCCAGCAGTGGAGGGACTGGCTGGGGTTCACCCCTCCACTTT. Its translation is CASSGGTGWGSPLHF.

The chain has TRBV19 and TRBJ1-5; a weak D match, TRBD1 (5 bases). Germline lookup yields CDR1 LNHDA and CDR2 SQIVND (reference sequence). The V gene lost 1 base and the J gene lost 0 bases, with 16 bases spanning the gap. The CDR3 has 18 residues. The CDR3 protein is CASSIAGTTPYSNQPQHF. Written as DNA, the CDR3 is TGTGCCAGTAGTATAGCAGGGACCACACCTTATAGCAATCAGCCCCAGCATTTT.

The rearrangement joins TRBV7-8 to TRBJ2-3, with D hard to call. This CDR3 is 14 amino acids long. Germline V gene data show CDR1 as SGHVS and CDR2 as FQNEAQ. V was pared by 6 bases and J by 1 base, with 11 bases between. Here the CDR3 reads CASRVDTGTDTQYF. CDR3 in DNA: TGTGCCAGCAGGGTCGATACTGGCACAGATACGCAGTATTTT.

In its sample, this clone was seen a few times. The chain couples TRBV28 to TRBJ2-3, with D perhaps TRBD1 (6 bases). CDR3 length: 14 amino acids. CDR1 MDHEN and CDR2 SYDVKM come from the germline V gene. Trimming left V 6 bases short and J 15 bases short, with 25 bases between. CDR3 sequence reads: CASSRLLLGAREYF. The CDR3 DNA follows: TGTGCCAGCAGCCGTCTCCTCTTGGGGGCTAGAGAATATTTT.

The chain is built from TRBV11-2 and TRBJ2-7; 10 bases are a match to TRBD2. Germline CDR1 reads SGHAT; CDR2 reads FQNNGV. The CDR3 has 14 residues. V shed 2 bases, J shed 4 bases, and the junction held 2 bases outside the gene matches. The CDR3 DNA sequence: TGTGCCAGCAGCTTAACTAGCGGGGAGTACGAGCAGTACTTC. As protein: CASSLTSGEYEQYF.

The chain couples TRBV19 to TRBJ2-3, with D perhaps TRBD2 (6 bases). CDR3 length: 17 amino acids. Trimming removed 3 bases at V and 3 bases at J, with 19 bases between. Germline values: CDR1 LNHDA, CDR2 SQIVND (reference sequence). As DNA, the CDR3 is TGTGCCAGTAGTATCTATGGCGGGATCAGGGAGACAGATACGCAGTATTTT. Translated: CASSIYGGIRETDTQYF.

In this sample, this clone turned up a few times. V and J are TRBV2 and TRBJ1-4; D not resolved. V lost 4 bases to trimming and J lost 5 bases, with 11 bases between them. The CDR3 is 14 amino acids. The germline V gene encodes CDR1 SNHLY and CDR2 FYNNEI. The CDR3 protein is CASSGREGNEKLFF. CDR3 sequence (DNA): TGTGCCAGCAGTGGCCGGGAGGGAAATGAAAAACTGTTTTTT.

CDR3 residues: CASSRRLAGDNEQFF. CDR3 bases: TGTGCCAGCAGTCGAAGACTAGCGGGGGACAATGAGCAGTTCTTC. This chain connects TRBV27 to TRBJ2-1; 12 nucleotides line up with TRBD2. This CDR3 comprises 15 residues. V dropped 5 bases and J dropped 5; count of bases not matched to a gene: 4. Germline-derived CDR1 and CDR2 are MNHEY and SMNVEV (reference sequence).

The chain uses TRBV6-5 and TRBJ1-6; 7 bases are shared with TRBD1. J gave up 8 bases and V 6 bases, and 7 bases lay outside the gene matches. Germline CDR1 is MNHEY and CDR2 is SVGAGI. There are 14 residues in the CDR3. The CDR3 spells CASRRTGSYSPLHF. DNA of the CDR3: TGTGCCAGCAGACGGACAGGATCGTATTCACCCCTCCACTTT.

V is TRBV21-1 and J is TRBJ2-7. TRBV21-1 is shown as a pseudogene. This CDR3 has 14 amino acids. Here the CDR3 DNA reads TGTGCCAGCCCTACCTCCCGGGACGTTTGTGAGCAGTACTTC. Translation gives CASPTSRDVCEQYF.

The chain carries TRBV7-2 and TRBJ2-3; 14 nucleotides agree with TRBD2. Trimming at V came to 1 base and at J to 3 bases, leaving 6 bases not matched to a gene. This CDR3 comprises 18 residues. CDR1 is SGHTA, CDR2 FQGNSA, per germline. CDR3: CASSLGLAGGVETDTQYF. The CDR3 nucleotides are TGTGCCAGCAGCTTAGGACTAGCGGGGGGGGTTGAAACAGATACGCAGTATTTT.

As DNA, the CDR3 is TGTGCCATCAGTCCCAACCACGAGCAGTACTTC. It specifies CAISPNHEQYF. The chain recombines TRBV10-3 with TRBJ2-7; D uncertain. Germline assignment: CDR1 ENHRY and CDR2 SYGVKD. The CDR3 has 11 amino acids. The V gene lost 5 bases and the J gene lost 5 bases, with 7 bases spanning the gap.

The CDR3 DNA reads as TGTGCCAGCAGCCCCACAGGGAATAGCAATCAGCCCCAGCATTTT. Translating gives CASSPTGNSNQPQHF. The chain employs TRBV5-4 and TRBJ1-5; TRBD1 is a possible D gene (6 bases). Trimming shortened V by 4 bases and J by 0 bases, and 11 bases separated the two germline ends. The CDR3 length is 15 residues. Germline CDR1 and CDR2: SGHNT and YYREEE (reference sequence). The full variable domain, rest sourced from reference TRBV5-4 and TRBJ1-5, is ETGVTQSPTHLIKTRGQQVTLRCSSQSGHNTVSWYQQALGQGPQFIFQYYREEENGRGNFPPRFSGLQFPNYSSELNVNALELDDSALYLCASSPTGNSNQPQHFGDGTRLSIL.

The gene calls are TRBV18 and TRBJ2-2, with a weak D call TRBD2 (6 bases). V lost 3 bases, J lost 4 bases, and 15 bases lay in between. Germline V CDR1 and CDR2: KGHSH, LQKENI. There are 16 residues in the CDR3. The CDR3 nucleotides read TGTGCCAGCTCACCTATCCGGGACTTCACCACCGGGGAGCTGTTTTTT. Amino acid sequence: CASSPIRDFTTGELFF.

The rearrangement uses TRBV18 and TRBJ2-4; perhaps D is TRBD1 or TRBD2 (5 bases each). This CDR3 spans 15 amino acids. V shed 4 bases and J shed 1 base, with 11 bases lying between them. The germline V gene has CDR1 KGHSH and CDR2 LQKENI. The CDR3 here is CASSQMGDAKNIQYF. The DNA of the CDR3 is TGTGCCAGCTCACAAATGGGGGACGCCAAAAACATTCAGTACTTC.

In its sample, this clone was seen once. V usage is TRBV29-1 and J usage is TRBJ1-2; 7 positions match TRBD1. Germline loops: CDR1 SQVTM, CDR2 ANQGSEA. V lost 6 bases, J lost 8 bases, and 18 bases stayed unmatched. The CDR3 runs 15 residues. This chain's CDR3 is CSVVPTLQGKGGYTF. Written as DNA, the CDR3 is TGCAGCGTCGTGCCAACGCTACAGGGGAAGGGAGGCTACACCTTC.

V gene TRBV7-2 combines with J gene TRBJ2-1, with 9 bases identical to TRBD2. The CDR3 runs 14 residues. Germline-derived CDR1 and CDR2 are SGHTA and FQGNSA. Germline trimming cut 3 bases from V and 8 bases from J; bases unmatched to any gene: 5. The CDR3 coding sequence is TGTGCCAGCAGCTTCCTGCTAGCGGGGTATGAGCAGTTCTTC. Translation gives CASSFLLAGYEQFF.

By share of the sample, this clone is medium-sized. The chain has TRBV30 and TRBJ1-1, with TRBD1 matching over 9 bases. The V gene's germline CDR1 is GTSNPN and CDR2 SVGIG (reference sequence). Unmatched junction bases numbered 19, after V lost 5 bases and J lost 0 bases. There are 19 residues in the CDR3. The CDR3 reads CAWGKSAGQGSALNTEAFF. CDR3 DNA sequence: TGTGCCTGGGGGAAGTCCGCTGGACAGGGGAGTGCTCTGAACACTGAAGCTTTCTTT.

This clone was seen a few times. The CDR3 nucleotides read TGTGCCAGCAGCTTAGCACGGGGCGGAATGGGCACCATATATTTT. Protein: CASSLARGGMGTIYF. The chain links TRBV7-8 to TRBJ1-3; TRBD1 might be the D (5 bases). The CDR3 covers 15 residues. Germline V gene sequence: CDR1 SGHVS, CDR2 FQNEAQ. The germline V and J ends were trimmed by 0 bases and 9 bases, with 15 bases remaining between them.

This clone was counted a single time. The chain uses TRBV7-3 and TRBJ2-1; a weak D match, TRBD1 (5 bases). The germline V gene encodes CDR1 SGHTA and CDR2 FQGTGA. The CDR3 is 13 amino acids. Trimming stripped 4 bases from V and 4 bases from J, with 8 bases between. CDR3: CASSSDTYNEQFF. In DNA form, the CDR3 reads TGTGCCAGCAGCTCGGACACTTACAATGAGCAGTTCTTC. Filled out from reference TRBV7-3 and TRBJ2-1, the complete variable domain reads GAGVSQTPSNKVTEKGKYVELRCDPISGHTALYWYRQSLGQGPEFLIYFQGTGAADDSGLPNDRFFAVRPEGSVSTLKIQRTERGDSAVYLCASSSDTYNEQFFGPGTRLTVL.

V gene TRBV7-9 combines with J gene TRBJ2-3, with D perhaps TRBD2 (5 bases). The CDR3 loop spans 16 amino acids. V was clipped by 3 bases and J by 3 bases, with 16 bases between them. The germline CDR1 and CDR2 sequences are SEHNR and FQNEAQ (reference sequence). In DNA, the CDR3 is TGTGCCAGCAGCTTTGGTGGGAGTGCAACTACAGATACGCAGTATTTT. This translates into CASSFGGSATTDTQYF.

The V call is TRBV7-9, the J call TRBJ2-1, with 9 bases identical to TRBD2. Per the germline V gene, CDR1 is SEHNR and CDR2 is FQNEAQ (reference sequence). The CDR3 has 16 residues. J lost 6 bases, V lost 5 bases, and 11 bases had no gene match. The CDR3 region is CASSPPGSGRGNEQFF. The DNA for the CDR3 is TGTGCCAGCAGCCCCCCGGGTAGCGGGAGAGGCAATGAGCAGTTCTTC.

The chain carries TRBV7-2 and TRBJ1-2, with D tentatively TRBD1 (5 bases). The germline gives CDR1 SGHTA, CDR2 FQGNSA. V lost 5 bases and J 9 bases, leaving 19 bases between the germline ends. This CDR3 region has 14 residues. The CDR3 DNA follows: TGTGCCAGCAGCCTAGGCAACGCAGGGAACAGCTACACCTTC. Translation: CASSLGNAGNSYTF.

This chain uses TRBV7-9 with TRBJ1-1; the D is unclear. With 1 base removed from V and 4 bases from J, the gap between germline ends came to 10 bases. The CDR3 loop spans 14 amino acids. Germline CDR1 is SEHNR and CDR2 is FQNEAQ (reference sequence). The CDR3 region is CASSLEVPTTEAFF. The CDR3 coding sequence is TGTGCCAGCAGCTTAGAAGTACCCACCACTGAAGCTTTCTTT.

The chain employs TRBV14 and TRBJ2-3; unclear D gene. The V gene's germline CDR1 is SGHDN and CDR2 FVKESK. V lost 0 bases to trimming and J lost 4 bases, with 32 bases between them. This CDR3 contains 22 residues. The CDR3 DNA reads as TGTGCCAGCAGCCAAGAGAATACCAAGCCTCAGTCACTCAGCGAACGGGCAGATACGCAGTATTTT. Translated: CASSQENTKPQSLSERADTQYF.

V gene TRBV30 combines with J gene TRBJ1-3, with D perhaps matching TRBD1 (6 bases). CDR1 is GTSNPN, CDR2 SVGIG, per germline (reference sequence). The CDR3 covers 16 residues. The V end was cut by 8 bases, the J end by 3 bases, with 23 bases between. CDR3 sequence reads: CAGHPYVRGRGNTIYF. In nucleotides, the CDR3 is TGTGCCGGACACCCATACGTCAGGGGCCGTGGAAACACCATATATTTT.

The CDR3 reads CASSLDFRAHGYTF. The CDR3 bases are TGTGCCAGCAGCTTGGATTTCAGGGCCCATGGCTACACCTTC. The gene calls are TRBV5-5 and TRBJ1-2; possible D gene TRBD1, 5 bases. The CDR3 has 14 residues. Trimming left V 0 bases short and J 6 bases short, with 12 bases between. Per germline, CDR1 SGHKS and CDR2 YYEKEE (reference sequence).

V is TRBV7-3 and J is TRBJ2-6; no clear D. Germline assignment: CDR1 SGHTA and CDR2 FQGTGA. CDR3 size: 15 residues. Trimming took 4 bases from V and 0 from J, leaving 7 bases between them. The CDR3 is CASSSTRSGANVLTF. The CDR3 nucleotides read TGTGCCAGCAGCTCCACCCGCTCTGGGGCCAACGTCCTGACTTTC.

This chain joins TRBV7-9 and TRBJ2-3, with 8 nucleotides matching TRBD1. The CDR3 runs 13 residues. CDR1 and CDR2 (germline): SEHNR, FQNEAQ (reference sequence). After removal of 5 bases from V and 4 bases from J, the junction contained 2 bases not matched to a gene. The CDR3: CASSRTGPDTQYF. The CDR3 nucleotides are TGTGCCAGCAGCCGGACAGGGCCAGATACGCAGTATTTT.